This T cell receptor beta chain was documented in a study of blood T cell repertoires in COVID-19. Across the whole study: The United States, Italy and Spain provided the acute and convalescent COVID-19 samples. PBMCs, B-cell-depleted T cells, or T cells were the source of the cDNA or gDNA that made up the material.

Under the authors' procedure: Reference gene primer amplification in the assay estimated nucleated cell counts. The repertoire was sequenced with immunoSEQ multiplex PCR; TCRdb's copy has only in-frame clones and lacks some. V and J calls and clone size are given by that table; D and trimming were obtained from the DNA. The sample holds some 150,000 clones; roughly 89% are singletons and the top ten take under 2%. This CDR3 spans 16 amino acids. Germline V gene data show CDR1 as LGHNA and CDR2 as YNFKEQ. V lost 0 bases, J lost 3 bases, and 14 bases lay in between. This TCR came from a human donor in a cohort sampled during active COVID-19. The rearrangement uses TRBV4-2 and TRBJ2-5; D perhaps matches TRBD2 (6 bases). Sequenced material: peripheral blood. CDR3 in amino acids: CASSQDGTGGEETQYF. CDR3 nucleotides: TGTGCCAGCAGCCAAGACGGGACTGGAGGGGAAGAGACCCAGTACTTC.